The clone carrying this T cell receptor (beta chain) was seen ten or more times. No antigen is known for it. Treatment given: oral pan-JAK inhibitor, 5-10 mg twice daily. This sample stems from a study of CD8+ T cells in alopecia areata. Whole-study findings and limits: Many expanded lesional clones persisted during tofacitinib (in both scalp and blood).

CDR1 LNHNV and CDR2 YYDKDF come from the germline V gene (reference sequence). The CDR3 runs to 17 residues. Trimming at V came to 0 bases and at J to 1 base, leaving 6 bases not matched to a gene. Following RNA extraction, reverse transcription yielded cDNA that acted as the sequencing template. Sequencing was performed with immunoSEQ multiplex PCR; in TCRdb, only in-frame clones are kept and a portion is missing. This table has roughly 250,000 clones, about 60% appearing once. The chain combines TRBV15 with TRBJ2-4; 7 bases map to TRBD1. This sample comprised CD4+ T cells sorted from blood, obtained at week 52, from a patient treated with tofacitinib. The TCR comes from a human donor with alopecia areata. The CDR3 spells CATSRDRGFSAKNIQYF. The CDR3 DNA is TGTGCCACCAGCAGAGACAGGGGGTTCTCCGCCAAAAACATTCAGTACTTC.